The T cell receptor (beta chain) described here comes from a study of response to subunit inactivated influenza vaccine. The study's findings and limits: With each seasonal influenza vaccination, the authors suggested, few new T cells are recruited.

This clonotype showed up just a few times. Its antigen is still unknown. This CDR3 region has 14 residues. Germline CDR1 SQVTM, CDR2 ANQGSEA. V was pared by 5 bases and J by 0 bases, with 5 bases of the junction left unmatched. TCRdb analysed the RT-PCR reads with MiXCR anew, one entry per CDR3 protein. The data show 170,000 or so distinct CDR3 sequences, with over 8.5% seen just once and approximately 39% held by the top ten. The V and J genes are TRBV29-1 and TRBJ2-7; 9 bases align to TRBD1. Specimen: CD8+ T cells sorted from PBMCs, collected around 25 months after vaccination. The receptor was derived from a man aged 50 to 69 who received an inactivated influenza vaccine. CDR3 in amino acids: CSVSGTGSSYEQYF. The CDR3 bases are TGCAGCGTTTCCGGGACAGGGAGCTCCTACGAGCAGTACTTC.